What follows is one TCR beta chain and its context. One entry per CDR3 protein results from TCRdb running MiXCR on the RT-PCR reads. The sample lists about 170,000 distinct CDR3 sequences, about 12% occurring once. Germline V gene lookup returns CDR1 MDHEN and CDR2 SYDVKM. The CDR3 runs 16 residues. Losses at the gene ends were 2 bases for V and 3 bases for J; bases not matched to a gene: 9. The data were obtained in a study of response to subunit inactivated influenza vaccine. These sequences were also reported in another study, on T cells expressing NK-cell markers. As reported in that work: It was by 5'RACE template switching with UMIs that TCR beta cDNA was made. Underlying the TCR beta repertoires were sorted CD3+CD56+NKG2C+, CD3+CD56+NKG2C- and CD3+CD56-NKG2C+ T cells.

This specimen consisted of CD8+ T cells sorted from PBMCs, obtained 11 to 12 days after vaccination. The gene calls are TRBV28 and TRBJ2-5; TRBD1 matches 7 bases. This receptor was identified in a man aged 50-59 years who received an inactivated influenza vaccine. The CDR3 is CASSLRWDDREETQYF. The DNA for the CDR3 is TGTGCCAGCAGTTTACGTTGGGACGACAGGGAAGAGACCCAGTACTTC.